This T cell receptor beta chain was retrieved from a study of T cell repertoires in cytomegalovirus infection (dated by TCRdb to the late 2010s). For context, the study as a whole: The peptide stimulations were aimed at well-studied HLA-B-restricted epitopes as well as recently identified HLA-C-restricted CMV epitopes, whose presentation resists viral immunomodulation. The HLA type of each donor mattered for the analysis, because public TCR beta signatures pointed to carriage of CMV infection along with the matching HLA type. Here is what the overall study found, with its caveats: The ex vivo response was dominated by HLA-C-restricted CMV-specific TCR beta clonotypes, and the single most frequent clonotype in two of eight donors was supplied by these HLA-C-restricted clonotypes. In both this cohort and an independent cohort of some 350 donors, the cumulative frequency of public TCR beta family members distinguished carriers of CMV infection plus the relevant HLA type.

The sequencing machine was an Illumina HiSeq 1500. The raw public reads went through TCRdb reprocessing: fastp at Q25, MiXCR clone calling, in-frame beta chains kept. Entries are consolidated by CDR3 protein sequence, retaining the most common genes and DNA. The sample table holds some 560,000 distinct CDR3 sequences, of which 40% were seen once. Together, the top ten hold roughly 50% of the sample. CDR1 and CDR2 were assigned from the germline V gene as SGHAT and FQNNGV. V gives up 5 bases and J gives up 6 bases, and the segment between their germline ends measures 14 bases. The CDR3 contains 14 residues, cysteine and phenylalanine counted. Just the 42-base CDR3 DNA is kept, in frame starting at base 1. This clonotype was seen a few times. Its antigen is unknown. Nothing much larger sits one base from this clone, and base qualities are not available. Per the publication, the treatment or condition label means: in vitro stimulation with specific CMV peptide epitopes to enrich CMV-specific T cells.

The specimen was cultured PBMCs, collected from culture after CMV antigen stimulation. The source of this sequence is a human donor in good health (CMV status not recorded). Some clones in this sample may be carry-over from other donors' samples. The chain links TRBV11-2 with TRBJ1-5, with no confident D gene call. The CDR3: CASSLPGATQPQHF. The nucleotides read TGTGCCAGCAGCCTACCGGGAGCCACTCAGCCCCAGCATTTT.